This passage covers 7 T cell receptor beta chains from one sample sequenced in a study of T cell changes during pregnancy in multiple sclerosis. Method: immunoSEQ multiplex PCR; TCRdb's copy keeps in-frame clones and lacks some. The table includes 50,000 to 70,000 clones, roughly 90% detected once. Source: CD8+ T cells from peripheral blood mononuclear cells, taken before pregnancy. The receptors here all came from a female donor with multiple sclerosis, enrolled in a pregnancy study.

This clone was observed a few times. The chain is built from TRBV5-4 and TRBJ1-2; D uncertain. Trimming took off 2 bases at V and 10 bases at J, with 12 bases between the two ends. The CDR3 sequence is 12 residues long. Germline V gene sequence: CDR1 SGHNT, CDR2 YYREEE (reference sequence). The CDR3 bases are TGTGCCAGCAGCTTTAGCCCTGTCGACTACACCTTC. It codes for CASSFSPVDYTF.

This clone was recorded only once. V gene TRBV7-2 combines with J gene TRBJ1-2, with 7 nucleotides matching TRBD1. V shed 5 bases and J 2 bases; nucleotides not matched to a gene: 8. Germline loops: CDR1 SGHTA, CDR2 FQGNSA. The CDR3 is 15 amino acids. The CDR3 loop is CASSPLLGGNYGYTF. The DNA of the CDR3 is TGTGCCAGCAGCCCCCTATTAGGGGGCAACTATGGCTACACCTTC. Together with reference TRBV7-2 and TRBJ1-2, the CDR3 gives the full variable domain: GAGVSQSPSNKVTEKGKDVELRCDPISGHTALYWYRQSLGQGLEFLIYFQGNSAPDKSGLPSDRFSAERTGGSVSTLTIQRTQQEDSAVYLCASSPLLGGNYGYTFGSGTRLTVV.

The chain combines TRBV13 with TRBJ2-7, with D possibly matching TRBD1 (5 bases). Trimming stripped 10 bases from V and 5 bases from J, with 12 bases between. CDR1 PRHDT and CDR2 FYEKMQ come from the germline V gene (reference sequence). The CDR3 sequence is 11 residues long. The CDR3 nucleotides read TGTGCCACCGCAGGGTCCCACGAGCAGTACTTC. Protein product: CATAGSHEQYF.

This chain links TRBV6-1 with TRBJ2-7; a possible D gene is TRBD2 (5 bases). The germline V and J ends were trimmed by 6 bases and 0 bases, with 9 bases remaining between them. The germline gives CDR1 MNHNS, CDR2 SASEGT. CDR3 size: 13 residues. CDR3 in amino acids: CASRSSGSYEQYF. CDR3 coding DNA: TGTGCCAGCAGGTCCAGCGGCTCCTACGAGCAGTACTTC.

The chain employs TRBV19 and TRBJ1-1, with a possible D match to TRBD1 (5 bases). Germline V gene data show CDR1 as LNHDA and CDR2 as SQIVND (reference sequence). Trimming shortened V by 3 bases and J by 1 base, and 9 bases separated the two germline ends. The CDR3 covers 14 residues. CDR3: CASSIQTANTEAFF. CDR3 DNA: TGTGCCAGTAGTATCCAGACAGCGAACACTGAAGCTTTCTTT.

The V call is TRBV2, the J call TRBJ1-1; a weak D match, TRBD1 (6 bases). Per germline, CDR1 SNHLY and CDR2 FYNNEI. The ends were cut back, 7 bases at V and 5 bases at J, with 17 bases in the middle. The CDR3 totals 14 residues. DNA of the CDR3: TGTGCCAGCAAGGGGGGGCGCGTAAAGACTGAAGCTTTCTTT. This sequence encodes CASKGGRVKTEAFF.

CDR3 bases: TGTGCCTGGTGGGGACAGGGAGACTACACCTTC. Protein product: CAWWGQGDYTF. V gene TRBV30 combines with J gene TRBJ1-2; TRBD1 matches 9 bases. Germline CDR1 reads GTSNPN; CDR2 reads SVGIG (reference sequence). The junction had 5 bases not matched to a gene; V was cut back by 5 bases and J by 10 bases. This CDR3 has 11 amino acids.